This T cell receptor beta chain was observed in a study of OX40 agonist ivuxolimab in advanced cancers. Regarding the study in general: Ivuxolimab was an agonistic, fully human IgG2 monoclonal antibody directed against OX40 (CD134), a costimulatory receptor. The dose-escalation cohort was roughly 80% male with a mean age of about 65 years, ranging from roughly 23 to 79. Peripheral TCRbeta sequencing was intended to test whether TCR sequence diversity was altered and clonal T-cell expansion was caused by ivuxolimab. Intravenous ivuxolimab was administered to patients every 2 weeks at six dose levels: 0.01, 0.1, 0.3, 1.5, 3 and 10 mg/kg. Of the 50 to 55 dose-escalation patients, hepatocellular carcinoma was present in around 20, melanoma in approximately 15, renal cell carcinoma in 9 and head and neck cancer in 9. Partial responses occurred in three dose-escalation patients, of whom one had hepatocellular carcinoma and two had cutaneous melanoma. The monotherapy dose-escalation portion (N ≈ 50 patients) of the phase I ivuxolimab trial is reported in the paper. Patients were allowed to have had prior anti-PD-1, anti-PD-L1 or anti-CTLA-4 therapy, and around 40% of the dose-escalation patients had previously received checkpoint inhibitors.

To note about this clone: This clone's antigen is unknown. Per-base qualities were not stored, and no clone one base away is much larger.

The trial excluded patients who had a history of autoimmune disease or who were on systemic immunosuppression. In every dose cohort, peripheral blood was drawn for TCR sequencing at baseline, cycle 4 day 1, and cycle 7 day 1. The samples were taken from a phase I, first-in-human, multicenter, open-label dose-escalation trial of ivuxolimab. Adults with locally advanced or metastatic melanoma, renal cell carcinoma, hepatocellular carcinoma or head and neck squamous cell carcinoma were enrolled in the trial. Before TCR sequencing, CD4+ T cells and CD8+ T cells from peripheral blood were sorted into separate populations. The CDR3 contains 14 residues, cysteine and phenylalanine counted. CDR3 DNA only is kept here, 42 bases in frame from base 1. The trim is 8 bases for V and 4 bases for J, with a gap of 16 bases between the germline ends. Based on the germline V gene, the CDR1 and CDR2 sequences are MRHNA and SNTAGT.

What the research found in general, with its limitations: Antigen specificity was not determined for the clonally expanded peripheral T cells. Clonal expansion of both CD4+ and CD8+ blood T cells was observed from baseline to week 6 at doses 0.1 to 3.0 mg/kg. On average, CD8+ T cells showed more expanded clones than CD4+ T cells after ivuxolimab. Partial responders in the 0.1-3.0 mg/kg groups had among the lowest normalized peripheral clonal expansion, especially among CD8+ T cells. Low levels of normalized T-cell clonal expansion were also seen in some patients who did not respond.

To sequence the TCRbeta CDR3 region, genomic DNA was isolated from the sorted cells. TCRbeta CDR3 regions were sequenced using the immunoSEQ Assay. This immuneACCESS table, as held by TCRdb, lists in-frame sequences with V and J called but not all clones. Of the missing ones, under half trace to an unresolved V gene in checked studies; the others have no known cause. The sample table lists 76,000 or so clones, around nine tenths of them with a count of one. The biggest ten clones account for around 0.78% of the sample. Material: CD4+ or CD8+ T cells sorted from blood, obtained in a trial of the OX40 agonist ivuxolimab. In this chain, TRBV6-4 is recombined with TRBJ2-3; TRBD1 is perhaps the D gene, given 6 matching bases. The sequence came from an adult with an advanced solid tumor such as melanoma, head and neck, liver or kidney cancer. The DNA is TGTGCCAGCCGGGCCGGGGCAGGGGCAGATACGCAGTATTTT. The encoded protein is CASRAGAGADTQYF.